These 6 T cell receptor beta chains came from one sample sequenced in a study of T cell responses to AZD1222 COVID-19 vaccine. Libraries were prepared by immunoSEQ multiplex PCR; TCRdb keeps only in-frame clonotypes and omits some of them. The sample includes under 200,000 clones, 88% of them seen just once. Sequenced material: peripheral blood, taken 28 days after the second AZD1222 dose. These TCRs come from an adult who received the AZD1222 COVID-19 vaccine.

The chain couples TRBV29-1 to TRBJ1-2; TRBD1 matches 7 bases. The CDR3 has 11 residues. CDR1 is SQVTM and CDR2 is ANQGSEA in the germline V gene. J was trimmed by 8 bases and V by 7 bases; bases with no gene match: 7. DNA of the CDR3: TGCAGCGCACACAGGGGTGGAGGCTACACCTTC. Its translation is CSAHRGGGYTF.

The chain uses TRBV9 and TRBJ2-7, with TRBD2 as a possible D gene (6 bases). CDR3 length equals 14 residues. The V and J ends lost 0 bases and 4 bases respectively, with 11 bases between them. Germline lookup yields CDR1 SGDLS and CDR2 YYNGEE. The CDR3 coding sequence is TGTGCCAGCAGCGTAGGGGCTAGCGCGTACGAGCAGTACTTC. Translation: CASSVGASAYEQYF. The whole variable domain, filled in from reference TRBV9 and TRBJ2-7, reads DSGVTQTPKHLITATGQRVTLRCSPRSGDLSVYWYQQSLDQGLQFLIQYYNGEERAKGNILERFSAQQFPDLHSELNLSSLELGDSALYFCASSVGASAYEQYFGPGTRLTVT.

V is TRBV19 and J is TRBJ1-2; unclear D gene. The V and J ends lost 7 bases and 7 bases respectively, with 13 bases between them. Germline CDR1 is LNHDA and CDR2 is SQIVND (reference sequence). This CDR3 comprises 12 residues. This chain's CDR3 is CASKALYGGYTF. The CDR3 nucleotides read TGTGCCAGTAAAGCCCTCTACGGTGGCTACACCTTC. Using reference TRBV19 and TRBJ1-2 for the parts outside the CDR3, the full variable domain is DGGITQSPKYLFRKEGQNVTLSCEQNLNHDAMYWYRQDPGQGLRLIYYSQIVNDFQKGDIAEGYSVSREKKESFPLTVTSAQKNPTAFYLCASKALYGGYTFGSGTRLTVV.

J is TRBJ2-5 and V is TRBV10-2; D tentatively reads TRBD1 or TRBD2 (6 bases each). The CDR3 extends over 15 amino acids. CDR1 WSHSY and CDR2 SAAADI come from the germline V gene. V dropped 3 bases and J dropped 5 bases, with 16 bases sitting between them. This chain's CDR3 is CASSEGGSPLETQYF. DNA of the CDR3: TGCGCCAGCAGTGAAGGGGGGTCCCCGCTGGAGACCCAGTACTTC.

This chain joins TRBV9 and TRBJ2-4; no definite D call. With 0 bases removed from V and 10 bases from J, the gap between germline ends came to 8 bases. The CDR3 spans 12 residues. Germline values: CDR1 SGDLS, CDR2 YYNGEE. The CDR3 DNA is TGTGCCAGCAGCGTAGCGAAAGGGATTCAGTACTTC. It codes for CASSVAKGIQYF.

The chain combines TRBV19 with TRBJ2-7; a weak D match, TRBD1 (6 bases). The CDR3 is 16 amino acids. Germline values: CDR1 LNHDA, CDR2 SQIVND (reference sequence). V lost 4 bases and J lost 6, with 22 bases in between. The CDR3 coding sequence is TGTGCCAGTAGTACTGACATTACCGGGACAAGGATCGAGCAGTACTTC. It yields the protein CASSTDITGTRIEQYF.